Following are 27 T cell receptor beta chains from one sample sequenced in a study of T cell repertoires in aging, cancer and after chemotherapy. Amplification of TCR beta used genomic DNA extracted from peripheral blood. Rearranged V-D-J TRB sequences were amplified with a mixed TRB-A/B primer pool. Via MiXCR, TCRdb re-called the multiplex PCR reads, giving one row per CDR3 protein. Of approximately 18,000 distinct CDR3 sequences listed, 45% to 55% are singletons. The material sequenced was blood. These TCRs come from a human donor in good health.

V and J are TRBV19 and TRBJ2-5, with TRBD2 matching over 14 bases. Germline values: CDR1 LNHDA, CDR2 SQIVND (reference sequence). The V gene end was trimmed by 1 base and the J gene end by 4 bases; junction bases not matched to a gene: 5. The CDR3 sequence is 17 residues long. The CDR3 nucleotides read TGTGCCAGTAGTATAGCCGGGACTAGCGGGAGAGGAGAGACCCAGTACTTC. It is translated as CASSIAGTSGRGETQYF.

The chain employs TRBV5-1 and TRBJ2-1; 7 nucleotides match TRBD2. V lost 1 base, J lost 7 bases, and 8 bases stayed unmatched. This CDR3 region has 15 residues. Germline V gives CDR1 SGHRS, CDR2 YFSETQ. The CDR3 nucleotides read TGCGCCAGCAGCTTGCGGGCGGGAGAAGGAAATGAGCAGTTCTTC. Its translation: CASSLRAGEGNEQFF.

This sequence joins TRBV5-6 and TRBJ1-4; 7 nucleotides align to TRBD1. Trimming took 4 bases from V and 8 from J; bases not matched to a gene: 8. The CDR3 sequence is 14 residues long. Germline loops: CDR1 SGHDT, CDR2 YYEEEE. The DNA of the CDR3 is TGTGCCAGCAGCCCTCGTGACAGGGACGAAAAACTGTTTTTT. Translating it yields CASSPRDRDEKLFF.

This clonotype has only a few counts. This chain links TRBV19 with TRBJ1-1, with 8 bases identical to TRBD1. The CDR3 length is 15 residues. Per the germline V gene, CDR1 is LNHDA and CDR2 is SQIVND (reference sequence). Unmatched junction bases numbered 11, after V lost 6 bases and J lost 5 bases. CDR3 nucleotide sequence: TGTGCCAGTAGCAGACCGGGACAGGCGGTAACTGAAGCTTTCTTT. Its protein product is CASSRPGQAVTEAFF.

J is TRBJ2-1 and V is TRBV29-1; TRBD1 agrees at 10 bases. Germline assignment: CDR1 SQVTM and CDR2 ANQGSEA. The CDR3 contains 11 residues. CDR3 in amino acids: CIVGGTGEVFF. DNA of the CDR3: TGCATCGTCGGGGGGACAGGGGAGGTGTTCTTC.

The chain couples TRBV6-5 to TRBJ1-6; 8 nucleotides agree with TRBD1. The CDR3 is 16 amino acids. Germline V gene data show CDR1 as MNHEY and CDR2 as SVGAGI. The trim removed 0 bases at V and 5 bases at J, leaving 3 bases unmatched. CDR3 sequence reads: CASSYSGDRHNSPLHF. CDR3 DNA: TGTGCCAGCAGTTACTCGGGGGACAGGCATAATTCACCCCTCCACTTT.

V usage is TRBV18 and J usage is TRBJ1-5; TRBD1 matches at 8 bases. Germline CDR1 and CDR2: KGHSH and LQKENI. This CDR3 has 15 amino acids. V trimming: 3 bases; J trimming: 3 bases; junction bases outside the gene matches: 4. CDR3 nucleotides: TGTGCCAGCTCACCGGGACAGGCAGTCAATCAGCCCCAGCATTTT. It specifies CASSPGQAVNQPQHF.

This sequence joins TRBV6-5 and TRBJ1-3; TRBD1 is a possible D gene (5 bases). The germline V gene has CDR1 MNHEY and CDR2 SVGAGI. Trimming took off 6 bases at V and 0 bases at J, with 12 bases between the two ends. The CDR3 is 15 amino acids. CDR3 nucleotide sequence: TGTGCCAGCAGCCCTGGGACTCTCTCTGGAAACACCATATATTTT. Its protein is CASSPGTLSGNTIYF.

In this sample, this clonotype turned up a few times. CDR3 loop: CASSELQPGELFF. The CDR3 nucleotides read TGTGCCAGCAGTGAGCTGCAGCCCGGGGAGCTGTTTTTT. The gene calls are TRBV12-3 or TRBV12-4 and TRBJ2-2; D unresolved. V was pared by 5 bases and J by 6 bases, with 10 bases between. The CDR3 sequence is 13 residues long.

This sequence joins TRBV6-1 and TRBJ2-3, with D uncertain. Germline V lookup: CDR1 MNHNS, CDR2 SASEGT. V lost 2 bases and J lost 4, with 13 bases in between. The CDR3 has 15 residues. CDR3 DNA sequence: TGTGCCAGCAGTGAAAGTGAGGAAGGAGCAGATACGCAGTATTTT. Translation: CASSESEEGADTQYF.

The chain is built from TRBV19 and TRBJ2-3; a weak D match, TRBD2 (6 bases). V lost 1 base and J 7 bases, leaving 15 bases between the germline ends. The germline V gene encodes CDR1 LNHDA and CDR2 SQIVND (reference sequence). The CDR3 totals 15 residues. The CDR3 DNA is TGTGCCAGTAGTATAGCGGGAGCTCCCATTAATACGCAGTATTTT. This gives the protein CASSIAGAPINTQYF. The full variable domain, rest sourced from reference TRBV19 and TRBJ2-3, is DGGITQSPKYLFRKEGQNVTLSCEQNLNHDAMYWYRQDPGQGLRLIYYSQIVNDFQKGDIAEGYSVSREKKESFPLTVTSAQKNPTAFYLCASSIAGAPINTQYFGPGTRLTVL.

The CDR3 DNA is TGTGCCAGCAGCCGGAGCTGGAATTCACCCCTCCACTTT. It translates to CASSRSWNSPLHF. The chain employs TRBV11-1 and TRBJ1-6; D gene uncertain. This CDR3 region has 13 residues. Germline lookup yields CDR1 SGHAT and CDR2 FQDESV (reference sequence). The V gene lost 5 bases and the J gene lost 7 bases, with 9 bases spanning the gap.

This chain links TRBV18 with TRBJ2-2; no definite D call. The CDR3 runs to 14 residues. Germline-derived CDR1 and CDR2 are KGHSH and LQKENI. V was pared by 4 bases and J by 1 base, with 7 bases between. The CDR3 DNA is TGTGCCAGCTCACAGGACGGGAACACCGGGGAGCTGTTTTTT. This codes for CASSQDGNTGELFF.

This chain connects TRBV19 to TRBJ1-5; D unclear. The CDR3 runs 17 residues. V shed 0 bases and J shed 4 bases, with 16 bases lying between them. The V gene's germline CDR1 is LNHDA and CDR2 SQIVND (reference sequence). The CDR3 region has the DNA TGTGCCAGTAGTATAGATCAGAAGGGATTAGGAAATCAGCCCCAGCATTTT. This gives the protein CASSIDQKGLGNQPQHF.

This clonotype ranks as medium-sized. The rearrangement uses TRBV29-1 and TRBJ1-2; 8 nucleotides match TRBD1. V dropped 5 bases and J dropped 8; count of bases not matched to a gene: 10. The CDR3 is 13 amino acids. The V gene's germline CDR1 is SQVTM and CDR2 ANQGSEA. CDR3 in amino acids: CSVYKDRVKGYTF. CDR3 DNA: TGCAGCGTTTATAAGGACAGGGTAAAAGGCTACACCTTC.

The V call is TRBV6-5, the J call TRBJ2-1, with D possibly being TRBD1 or TRBD2 (5 bases each). In germline, CDR1 is MNHEY, CDR2 SVGAGI. V was trimmed by 6 bases and J by 7 bases, leaving 10 bases between them. The CDR3 extends over 12 amino acids. The CDR3 nucleotides are TGTGCCAGCAGCCGGGACGGGAATGAGCAGTTCTTC. Protein product: CASSRDGNEQFF.

V gene TRBV5-4 combines with J gene TRBJ1-2; the D gene is possibly TRBD1 (6 bases). Germline V CDR1 and CDR2: SGHNT, YYREEE (reference sequence). This CDR3 has 14 amino acids. With 6 bases removed from V and 8 bases from J, the gap between germline ends came to 20 bases. The CDR3 is CASTGQSLRWGYTF. CDR3 coding DNA: TGTGCCAGCACTGGACAGTCCCTAAGATGGGGCTACACCTTC.

The CDR3, as DNA: TGTGCCAGCAGCTCGTCCGGGAGCGAGGATACGCAGTATTTT. Its translation is CASSSSGSEDTQYF. V usage is TRBV6-6 and J usage is TRBJ2-3; TRBD2 might be the D (6 bases). This CDR3 spans 14 amino acids. The V and J ends lost 6 bases and 6 bases respectively, with 16 bases between them. Germline CDR1 reads MNHNY; CDR2 reads SVGAGI (reference sequence).

The chain employs TRBV12-3 or TRBV12-4 and TRBJ2-3; maybe TRBD1 (5 bases). CDR3 size: 16 residues. V gave up 7 bases and J gave up 3 bases, with 20 bases separating them. Here the CDR3 reads CASTRTQGYRTDTQYF. The CDR3 nucleotides read TGTGCCAGCACCCGTACGCAGGGTTATAGAACAGATACGCAGTATTTT.

This clonotype was seen a handful of times. The chain uses TRBV27 and TRBJ2-2, with D tentatively TRBD1 (6 bases). Germline V gives CDR1 MNHEY, CDR2 SMNVEV (reference sequence). The V gene lost 7 bases and the J gene lost 5 bases, with 14 bases spanning the gap. The CDR3 sequence is 14 residues long. CDR3 DNA sequence: TGTGCCAGCACGGGCCTGGGGGCGACCGGGGAGCTGTTTTTT. Encoded protein: CASTGLGATGELFF.

This clonotype has a handful of counts. The J gene is TRBJ2-1, the V gene TRBV29-1; 12 bases match TRBD2. J gave up 10 bases and V 1 base, and 5 bases lay outside the gene matches. CDR1 is SQVTM and CDR2 is ANQGSEA in the germline V gene. The CDR3 spans 14 residues. CDR3 sequence: CSVEGLAGAEEQFF. The CDR3 nucleotides are TGCAGCGTTGAAGGACTAGCGGGAGCGGAAGAGCAGTTCTTC.

The V and J genes are TRBV11-1 and TRBJ2-1; D remains ambiguous. The CDR3 is 14 residues long. Germline V gene sequence: CDR1 SGHAT, CDR2 FQDESV (reference sequence). Trimming shortened V by 3 bases and J by 8 bases, and 14 bases separated the two germline ends. CDR3 bases: TGTGCCAGCAGCTTGAGACAATTTCCCGATGAGCAGTTCTTC. It is translated as CASSLRQFPDEQFF.

This clonotype has more than one count but fewer than ten. This rearrangement joins TRBV27 to TRBJ1-6; possibly TRBD1 for D (5 bases). Trimming left V 3 bases short and J 5 bases short, with 8 bases between. This CDR3 has 14 amino acids. The germline gives CDR1 MNHEY, CDR2 SMNVEV (reference sequence). The DNA of the CDR3 is TGTGCCAGCAGTTTTTTCAGGGATAATTCACCCCTCCACTTT. It codes for CASSFFRDNSPLHF.

The chain joins TRBV19 to TRBJ2-2; 9 bases line up with TRBD2. V lost 3 bases, J lost 1 base, and 3 bases stayed unmatched. Germline CDR1 and CDR2: LNHDA and SQIVND (reference sequence). The CDR3 extends over 16 amino acids. CDR3 nucleotides: TGTGCCAGTAGTATTGCAGCGGGAGGGAACACCGGGGAGCTGTTTTTT. It translates to CASSIAAGGNTGELFF.

V and J are TRBV5-6 and TRBJ2-7; TRBD1 aligns across 9 bases. The J segment lost 4 bases and the V segment lost 6 bases, leaving 5 bases of the junction unmatched. This CDR3 is 13 amino acids long. Germline CDR1 SGHDT, CDR2 YYEEEE. The CDR3 reads CASTSGTGYEQYF. In DNA form, the CDR3 reads TGTGCCAGCACTTCCGGGACAGGGTACGAGCAGTACTTC.

This rearrangement joins TRBV27 to TRBJ2-7; the D is unclear. V lost 6 bases and J lost 2, with 14 bases in between. Germline V gene data show CDR1 as MNHEY and CDR2 as SMNVEV (reference sequence). The CDR3 has 14 amino acids. The CDR3 DNA reads as TGTGCCAGCAGCCCCTGGCCCGTCACCTACGAGCAGTACTTC. The encoded protein is CASSPWPVTYEQYF.

Remarks on this clonotype: This may be a read error, as it is one base from a much larger clone. This chain uses TRBV29-1 with TRBJ2-1; D might be TRBD1 or TRBD2, each matching 5 bases. Germline-derived CDR1 and CDR2 are SQVTM and ANQGSEA. The CDR3 has 12 residues. Trimming removed 5 bases from V and 8 bases from J, with 13 bases in between. The CDR3 here is CSVYIGAYEQFF. CDR3 coding DNA: TGCAGCGTTTACATCGGGGCGTATGAGCAGTTCTTC.